Listed below are T cell receptor beta chains from one sample, sequenced in a study of read filtering for tumor transcriptome and immune sequencing. TCRdb passed the reads through MiXCR, listing each CDR3 protein once. The data contain about 39,000 distinct CDR3 sequences, 13% to 15% of them singletons. Sequencing was performed on a population of CD138-negative cells sorted from bone marrow. Receptor source: a donor aged 40 or older with multiple myeloma. Both conserved end residues are part of each CDR3. A D gene is named only where the DNA matches it firmly. Expanded clones get a size class; other rows say once, few or many, or leave the size out.

j_call	v_call	d_call	clone_size	cdr3_nt	cdr3_aa
TRBJ1-2	TRBV4-1	TRBD1	many	TGCGCCAGCAGCCAAGCCACAGGGGGCAACTATGGCTACACCTTC	CASSQATGGNYGYTF
TRBJ2-7	TRBV3-1	-	many	TGTGCCAGCAGCCAAGATGGGAGACTAGGGAACGAGCAGTACTTC	CASSQDGRLGNEQYF
TRBJ1-5	TRBV20-1	-	many	TGCAGTGCTGGGGGCAGCAATCAGCCCCAGCATTTT	CSAGGSNQPQHF
TRBJ1-2	TRBV11-2	TRBD1	-	TGTGCCAGCAGCTTAGAAGACTCCCGGGACAGGGGTGGCTATGGCTACACCTTC	CASSLEDSRDRGGYGYTF
TRBJ2-1	TRBV6-6	TRBD1	many	TGTGCCAGCGGGGGACAGGGAAGGTCCTACAATGAGCAGTTCTTC	CASGGQGRSYNEQFF
TRBJ2-5	TRBV2	-	-	TGTGCCAGCAAAGGGTTGGCTGAGACCCAGTACTTC	CASKGLAETQYF
TRBJ2-1	TRBV11-3	TRBD1	many	TGTGCCAGCAGCAGCCGGGACAGGGATTACAATGAGCAGTTCTTC	CASSSRDRDYNEQFF
TRBJ2-1	TRBV24-1	-	medium-sized	TGTGCCACCAGTGGGGGTGACCCCCGCTACAATGAGCAGTTCTTC	CATSGGDPRYNEQFF
TRBJ1-5	TRBV7-4	TRBD1	many	TGTGCCAGCAGCTTCCAATTGACAGGGGGGATGGAGCCCCAGCATTTT	CASSFQLTGGMEPQHF
TRBJ1-4	TRBV5-6	-	many	TGTGCCAGCAGCTCATACAGGACTGCAACTAATGAAAAACTGTTTTTT	CASSSYRTATNEKLFF
TRBJ1-1	TRBV9	-	many	TGTGCCAGCAGCGTAGATGCCAGGGGTTATAGGGAAGCTTTCTTT	CASSVDARGYREAFF
TRBJ1-2	TRBV30	-	many	TGTGCCTGGAGTTGGAAAGCTAACTATGGCTACACCTTC	CAWSWKANYGYTF
TRBJ1-1	TRBV6-5	-	many	TGTGCCAGCAGTTTAAATCCCGGTAGTGAAGCTTTCTTT	CASSLNPGSEAFF
TRBJ2-1	TRBV5-6	-	many	TGTGCCAGCAGCTTGGGACAGGAAAGATACAATGAGCAGTTCTTC	CASSLGQERYNEQFF
TRBJ2-3	TRBV7-8	TRBD2	many	TGTGCCAGCAGCTTAAGACTAGCCCGCACAGATACGCAGTATTTT	CASSLRLARTDTQYF
TRBJ2-7	TRBV15	TRBD1	many	TGTGCCACCAGCACAGGTCGTGACAGGGGTTCCTACGAGCAGTACTTC	CATSTGRDRGSYEQYF
TRBJ1-1	TRBV7-9	-	many	TGTGCCAGCAGCTCAGCAGAGACGGAGCGGAACACTGAAGCTTTCTTT	CASSSAETERNTEAFF
TRBJ1-1	TRBV5-1	-	many	TGCGCCAGCAGCCAAGCAACGCGAGGCGGCTTGAGGGCTTTCTTT	CASSQATRGGLRAFF
TRBJ2-3	TRBV28	-	few	TGTGCCAGCAAAGCAGGGGGGGCCACAGATACGCAGTATTTT	CASKAGGATDTQYF
TRBJ2-7	TRBV20-1	TRBD1	many	TGCAGTGCTAGTCCAGGGGGCTACGAGCAGTACTTC	CSASPGGYEQYF
TRBJ2-7	TRBV5-1	TRBD2	many	TGCGCCAGCAGCTTGGCCGGGGGGGGCCGAATCTACGAGCAGTACTTC	CASSLAGGGRIYEQYF
TRBJ1-1	TRBV30	TRBD1	many	TGTGCCTGGAGTTCATCCGGGACAGGGGGCCACACTGAAGCTTTCTTT	CAWSSSGTGGHTEAFF
TRBJ2-7	TRBV11-3	-	many	TGTGCCAGCAGCCCAAACACAGGGAGCGTTGGATACGAGCAGTACTTC	CASSPNTGSVGYEQYF
TRBJ2-7	TRBV28	-	-	TGTGCCAGCAGTTCGGGAACCTACGAGCAGTACTTC	CASSSGTYEQYF
TRBJ2-2	TRBV7-6	-	many	TGTGCCAGCAGCTTAACGGGAGCGAACACCGGGGAGCTGTTTTTT	CASSLTGANTGELFF
TRBJ2-2	TRBV29-1	TRBD1	few	TGCAGCGTCCGAGTGACAGGGTTCCCCGGGGAGCTGTTTTTT	CSVRVTGFPGELFF